The TCR beta chain described here comes from a study of spatial heterogeneity in lung cancer. Study-wide background: The mean occurrence of each unique TCR and UMI combination in raw reads exceeded 9.5.

This clonotype was seen many times. Time point indicated: sample taken at primary tumor resection. There were roughly 72 donors, all of them untreated patients with early-stage non-small cell lung cancer. Unsorted whole RNA of tumor, nontumor lung or frozen PBMC was sequenced. Individual TCR cDNA molecules each bore their own unique molecular identifier. Using its own MiXCR run on the 5' RACE reads, TCRdb lists one record per CDR3 protein. The table lists some 3,300 distinct CDR3 sequences, approximately 2.7% of them singletons. The CDR3 length is 16 residues. The germline V gene has CDR1 MNHEY and CDR2 SMNVEV (reference sequence). The V segment lost 6 bases and the J segment 5 bases; nucleotides outside the gene matches: 7.

This chain connects TRBV27 to TRBJ2-1, with 13 positions matching TRBD2. The sequence came from a female donor with early-stage non-small cell lung cancer. The source was normal lung tissue next to the tumor, collected at surgery. CDR3 residues: CASRMTSGGPNNEQFF. Here the CDR3 DNA reads TGTGCCAGCAGAATGACTAGCGGGGGGCCAAACAATGAGCAGTTCTTC.